The present TCR beta chain was sequenced within a study of CXCR4 blockade with PD-1 therapy in pancreatic cancer (dated by TCRdb to about 2019). Concerning the study at large: The study analyzed resected pancreatic ductal adenocarcinoma using both multiplex immunohistochemistry and TCRbeta immunosequencing, alongside ex vivo slice culture that tested PD-1 and CXCR4 blockade. To look at intratumoral heterogeneity, the researchers TCR-sequenced two geographically distinct regions from each of roughly 6 tumors. The paper's findings and limits, for the study overall: Because only TCRbeta chains were sequenced, true antigen-specificity overlap among convergent dominant clones remained unconfirmed while awaiting paired alpha-beta single-cell sequencing. Amino acid clone frequency correlated strongly with the number of distinct nucleotide rearrangements encoding it, suggesting convergent selection by common tumor antigens. Tumors showed clonal expansion, with mean productive clonality 0.14 versus 0.05 in healthy blood, but clonality did not correlate with survival.

About this clone: The clone's antigen remains unknown. Base qualities are not at hand, and no much larger clone is one base apart.

The CDR3 goes from the cysteine to the phenylalanine over 13 residues. The sequence is cut down to CDR3 DNA, 39 bases in frame from base 1. Via the germline V gene, CDR1 is SQVTM and CDR2 ANQGSEA. V is cut by 3 bases and J by 3 bases, and the space between the germline ends is 10 bases. The immunoSEQ Assay at Adaptive Biotechnologies was used to immunosequence TCRbeta CDR3 regions from the extracted DNA. In the paper's pipeline: To measure the absolute abundance of each unique TCRbeta CDR3, the sequences were collapsed and filtered. Clonality was defined as 1 minus Pielou's evenness, computed on productive in-frame rearrangements only. Regional overlap tracked the top 100 nucleotide rearrangements across paired samples, with Morisita index comparing paired versus unrelated samples. Convergence of nucleotide rearrangements onto identical amino acid sequences was assessed with the immunoSEQ Rearrangement Details tool. This immuneACCESS table, as held by TCRdb, lists in-frame sequences with V and J called but not all clones. Of the missing ones, under half trace to an unresolved V gene in checked studies; the others have no known cause. V and J calls and clone size are given by that table; D and trimming were obtained from the DNA. Here the sample has 900 to 1,300 clones; 38% occur a single time. The ten biggest clones cover 10% of the sample.

The patients who supplied the archived tumor blocks had received no neoadjuvant therapy before resection. In the preserved-tissue arm of the study, some 30 surgical resection samples from 20 to 25 previously untreated pancreatic ductal adenocarcinoma patients were used. DNA for the resection arm was extracted from ten 5-micron curls of FFPE tumor lying next to the multiplex immunohistochemistry slide. The sample comprised tumor tissue. The rearranged chain carries TRBV29-1 and TRBJ2-3, with the D gene too uncertain to name. This receptor was taken from a human donor with pancreatic ductal adenocarcinoma. The nucleotide sequence reads TGCAGCGTTGATTGGGCTGGGACAGATACGCAGTATTTT. Its translation reads: CSVDWAGTDTQYF.